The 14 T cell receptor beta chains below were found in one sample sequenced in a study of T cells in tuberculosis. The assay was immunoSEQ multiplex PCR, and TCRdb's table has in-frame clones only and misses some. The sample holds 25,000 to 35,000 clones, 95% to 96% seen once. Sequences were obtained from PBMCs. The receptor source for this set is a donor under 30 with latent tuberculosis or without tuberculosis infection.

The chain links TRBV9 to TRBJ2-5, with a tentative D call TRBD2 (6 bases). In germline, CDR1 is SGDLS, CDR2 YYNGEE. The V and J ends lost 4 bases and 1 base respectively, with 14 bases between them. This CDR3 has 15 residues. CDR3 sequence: CASSPSGAVQETQYF. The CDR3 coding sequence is TGTGCCAGCAGCCCCTCGGGAGCGGTCCAAGAGACCCAGTACTTC.

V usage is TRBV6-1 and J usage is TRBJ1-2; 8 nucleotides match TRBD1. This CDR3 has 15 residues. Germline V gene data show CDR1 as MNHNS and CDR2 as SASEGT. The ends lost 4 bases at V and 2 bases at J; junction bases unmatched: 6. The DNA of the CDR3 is TGTGCCAGCAGTGTCGACAGGGGCGAAAACTATGGCTACACCTTC. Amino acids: CASSVDRGENYGYTF.

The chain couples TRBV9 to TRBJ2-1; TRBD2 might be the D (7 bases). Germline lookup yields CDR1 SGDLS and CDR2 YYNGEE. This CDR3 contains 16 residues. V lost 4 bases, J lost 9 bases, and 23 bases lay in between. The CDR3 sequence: CASSPGGGGGSGEQFF. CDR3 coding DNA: TGTGCCAGCAGCCCCGGAGGAGGCGGGGGCTCGGGTGAGCAGTTCTTC.

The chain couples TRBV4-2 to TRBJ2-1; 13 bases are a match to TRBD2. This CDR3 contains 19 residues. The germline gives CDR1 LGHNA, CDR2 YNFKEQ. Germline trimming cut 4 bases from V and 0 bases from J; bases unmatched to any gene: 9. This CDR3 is CASSPLGTSGDPSYNEQFF. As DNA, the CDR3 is TGTGCCAGCAGCCCTCTAGGGACTAGCGGGGACCCCTCCTACAATGAGCAGTTCTTC.

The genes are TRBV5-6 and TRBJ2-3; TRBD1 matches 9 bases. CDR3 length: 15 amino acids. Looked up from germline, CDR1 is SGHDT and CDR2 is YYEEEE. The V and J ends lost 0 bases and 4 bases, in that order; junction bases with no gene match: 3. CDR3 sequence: CASSLGDRAPDTQYF. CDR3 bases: TGTGCCAGCAGCTTGGGGGACAGGGCCCCAGATACGCAGTATTTT.

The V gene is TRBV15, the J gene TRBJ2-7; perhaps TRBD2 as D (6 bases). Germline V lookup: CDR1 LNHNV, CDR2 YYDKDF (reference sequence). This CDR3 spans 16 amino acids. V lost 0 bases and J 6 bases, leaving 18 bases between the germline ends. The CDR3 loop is CATSRDIRLTGGEQYF. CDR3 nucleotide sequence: TGTGCCACCAGCAGAGATATAAGGCTGACCGGGGGCGAGCAGTACTTC.

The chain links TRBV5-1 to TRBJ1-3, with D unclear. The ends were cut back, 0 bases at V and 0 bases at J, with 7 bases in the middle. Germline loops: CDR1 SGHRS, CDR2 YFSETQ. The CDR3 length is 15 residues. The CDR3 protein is CASSLAGNSGNTIYF. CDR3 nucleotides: TGCGCCAGCAGCTTGGCGGGAAACTCTGGAAACACCATATATTTT.

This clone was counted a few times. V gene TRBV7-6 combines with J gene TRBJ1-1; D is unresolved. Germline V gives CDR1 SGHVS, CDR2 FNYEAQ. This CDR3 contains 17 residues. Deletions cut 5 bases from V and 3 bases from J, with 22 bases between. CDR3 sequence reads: CASSLSVTGREDTEAFF. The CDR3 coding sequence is TGTGCCAGCAGCCTTAGCGTGACCGGGAGGGAGGACACTGAAGCTTTCTTT. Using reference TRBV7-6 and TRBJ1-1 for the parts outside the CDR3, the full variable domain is GAGVSQSPRYKVTKRGQDVALRCDPISGHVSLYWYRQALGQGPEFLTYFNYEAQQDKSGLPNDRFSAERPEGSISTLTIQRTEQRDSAMYRCASSLSVTGREDTEAFFGQGTRLTVV.

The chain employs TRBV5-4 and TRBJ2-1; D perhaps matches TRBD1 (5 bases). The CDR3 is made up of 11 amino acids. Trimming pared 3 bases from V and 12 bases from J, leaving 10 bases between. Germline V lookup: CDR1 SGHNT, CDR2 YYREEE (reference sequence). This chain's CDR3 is CASSSRVGQFF. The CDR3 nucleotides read TGTGCCAGCAGCTCCAGGGTTGGGCAGTTCTTC.

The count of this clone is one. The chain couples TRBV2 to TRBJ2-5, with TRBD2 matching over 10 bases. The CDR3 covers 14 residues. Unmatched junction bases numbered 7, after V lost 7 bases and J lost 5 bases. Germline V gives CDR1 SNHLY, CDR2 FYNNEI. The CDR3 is CASTPGLAWETQYF. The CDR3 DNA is TGTGCCAGCACACCGGGACTAGCGTGGGAGACCCAGTACTTC.

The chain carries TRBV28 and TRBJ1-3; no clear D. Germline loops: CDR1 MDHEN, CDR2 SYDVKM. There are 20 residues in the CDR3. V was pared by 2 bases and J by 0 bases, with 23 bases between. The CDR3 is CASSLVVRRRPAVSGNTIYF. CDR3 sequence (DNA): TGTGCCAGCAGTTTAGTAGTCAGGCGCCGGCCAGCAGTCTCTGGAAACACCATATATTTT.

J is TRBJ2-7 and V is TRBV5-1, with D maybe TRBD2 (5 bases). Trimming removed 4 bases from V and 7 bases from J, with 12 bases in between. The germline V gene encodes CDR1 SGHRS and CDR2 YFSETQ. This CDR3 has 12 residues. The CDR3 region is CASSPTGFEQYF. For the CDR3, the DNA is TGCGCCAGCAGCCCGACGGGGTTTGAGCAGTACTTC.

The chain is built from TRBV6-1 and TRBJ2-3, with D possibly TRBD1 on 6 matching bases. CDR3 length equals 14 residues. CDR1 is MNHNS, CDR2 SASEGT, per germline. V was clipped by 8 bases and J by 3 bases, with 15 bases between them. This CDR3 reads CASALDRRTDTQYF. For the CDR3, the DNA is TGTGCCAGCGCCCTGGACAGAAGGACAGATACGCAGTATTTT.

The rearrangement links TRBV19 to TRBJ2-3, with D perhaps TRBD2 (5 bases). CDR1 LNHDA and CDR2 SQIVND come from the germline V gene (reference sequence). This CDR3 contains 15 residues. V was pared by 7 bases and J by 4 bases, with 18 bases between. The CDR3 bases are TGTGCCAGTACTCCGTATTTGCGGGCGCCAGATACGCAGTATTTT. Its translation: CASTPYLRAPDTQYF.